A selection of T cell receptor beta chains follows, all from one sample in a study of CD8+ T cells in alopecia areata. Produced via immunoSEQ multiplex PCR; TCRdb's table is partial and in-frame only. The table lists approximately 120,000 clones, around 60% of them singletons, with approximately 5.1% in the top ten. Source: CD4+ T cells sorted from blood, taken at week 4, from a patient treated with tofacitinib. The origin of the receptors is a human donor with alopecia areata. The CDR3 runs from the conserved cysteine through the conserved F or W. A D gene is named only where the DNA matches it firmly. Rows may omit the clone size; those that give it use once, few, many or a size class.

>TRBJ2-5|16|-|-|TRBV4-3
CASSQDRGFTEETQYF
TGCGCCAGCAGCCAAGACAGGGGTTTCACGGAAGAGACCCAGTACTTC
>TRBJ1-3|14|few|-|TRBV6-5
CASSASYSGNTIYF
TGTGCCAGCAGTGCGAGCTACTCTGGAAACACCATATATTTT
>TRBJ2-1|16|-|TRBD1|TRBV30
CASSRTGQSGYNEQFF
TGTGCCTCTTCAAGGACGGGACAGAGTGGATACAATGAGCAGTTCTTC
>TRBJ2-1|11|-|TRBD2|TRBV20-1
CSAPGSGKQFF
TGCAGTGCCCCCGGTAGCGGGAAGCAGTTCTTC
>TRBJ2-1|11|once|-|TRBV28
CASSSSNEQFF
TGTGCCAGCAGTTCCTCAAATGAGCAGTTCTTC
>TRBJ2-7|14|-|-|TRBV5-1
CASSTTAGSYEQYF
TGCGCCAGCAGTACTACGGCTGGCTCCTACGAGCAGTACTTC
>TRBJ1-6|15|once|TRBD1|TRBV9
CASSTSTGGGSPLHF
TGTGCCAGCAGCACCTCGACAGGGGGCGGTTCACCCCTCCACTTT
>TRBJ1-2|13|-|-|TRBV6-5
CASSYDKNYGYTF
TGTGCCAGCAGTTACGACAAAAACTATGGCTACACCTTC
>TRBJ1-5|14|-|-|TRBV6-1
CASGSGPSEQPQHF
TGTGCCAGCGGGAGCGGGCCTTCAGAACAGCCCCAGCATTTT
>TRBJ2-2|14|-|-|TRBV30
CAWRLQGVGGELFF
TGTGCCTGGAGGCTACAGGGCGTTGGCGGGGAGCTGTTTTTT
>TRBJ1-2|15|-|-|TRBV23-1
CASSQYPPGPYGYTF
TGCGCCAGCAGTCAATACCCGCCAGGGCCCTATGGCTACACCTTC
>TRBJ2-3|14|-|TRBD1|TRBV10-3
CAISGQGAGDTQYF
TGTGCCATCAGCGGACAGGGGGCAGGGGATACGCAGTATTTT
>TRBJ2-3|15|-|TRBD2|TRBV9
CASSARLAETDTQYF
TGTGCCAGCAGCGCCCGACTAGCGGAAACAGATACGCAGTATTTT
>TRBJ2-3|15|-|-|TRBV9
CASSLRVVGPDTQYF
TGTGCCAGCAGCTTGCGGGTTGTGGGACCGGATACGCAGTATTTT
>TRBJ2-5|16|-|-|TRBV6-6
CASSYSSSQHQETQYF
TGTGCCAGCAGTTACTCGAGCAGTCAGCATCAAGAGACCCAGTACTTC
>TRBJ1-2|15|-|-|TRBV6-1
CASSESGQIIYGYTF
TGTGCCAGCAGCGAAAGCGGACAGATTATCTATGGCTACACCTTC
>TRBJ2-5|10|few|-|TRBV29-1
CSVAVETQYF
TGCAGCGTTGCGGTGGAGACCCAGTACTTC
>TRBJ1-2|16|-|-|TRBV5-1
CASSSDAGPVNYGYTF
TGCGCCAGCAGCTCCGACGCGGGCCCAGTGAACTATGGCTACACCTTC
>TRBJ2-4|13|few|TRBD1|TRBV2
CASSTRQGNIQYF
TGTGCCAGCAGTACCAGACAGGGGAACATTCAGTACTTC
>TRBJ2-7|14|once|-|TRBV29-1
CSAAARLSSYEQYF
TGCAGCGCCGCGGCGAGGTTAAGCTCCTACGAGCAGTACTTC
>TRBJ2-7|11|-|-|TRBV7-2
CASSSPYEQYF
TGTGCCAGCAGCTCCCCTTACGAGCAGTACTTC
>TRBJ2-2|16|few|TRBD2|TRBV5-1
CASSRTSGSKAGELFF
TGCGCCAGCAGCCGCACTAGCGGGAGTAAGGCCGGGGAGCTGTTTTTT
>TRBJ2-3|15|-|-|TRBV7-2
CASSLAASGTDTQYF
TGTGCCAGCAGCTTAGCAGCGTCTGGCACAGATACGCAGTATTTT
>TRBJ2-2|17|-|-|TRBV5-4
CASFPLGGPERGGELFF
TGTGCCAGCTTCCCGTTGGGGGGGCCTGAGCGAGGCGGGGAGCTGTTTTTT
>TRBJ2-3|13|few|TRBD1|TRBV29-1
CSVGQGTSDTQYF
TGCAGCGTGGGACAGGGGACGTCAGATACGCAGTATTTT
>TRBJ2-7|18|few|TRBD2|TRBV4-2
CASSQESASGGSTYEQYF
TGTGCCAGCAGCCAAGAAAGCGCTAGCGGGGGATCTACCTACGAGCAGTACTTC
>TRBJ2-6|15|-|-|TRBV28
CASSFQVSGANVLTF
TGTGCCAGCAGTTTTCAGGTATCTGGGGCCAACGTCCTGACTTTC
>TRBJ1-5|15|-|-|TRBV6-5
CASRAQGRNYQPQHF
TGTGCCAGCAGGGCTCAGGGGAGGAATTATCAGCCCCAGCATTTT
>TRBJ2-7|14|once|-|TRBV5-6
CASSLRRGSYEQYF
TGTGCCAGCAGCCTACGACGAGGGAGCTACGAGCAGTACTTC
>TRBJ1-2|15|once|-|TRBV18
CASSPNTEQNYGYTF
TGTGCCAGCTCACCAAACACGGAACAAAACTATGGCTACACCTTC
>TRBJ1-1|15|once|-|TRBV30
CAVGTRVLGNTEAFF
TGCGCTGTAGGGACACGGGTTTTGGGGAACACTGAAGCTTTCTTT
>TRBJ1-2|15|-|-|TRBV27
CASSLSGGINYGYTF
TGTGCCAGCAGTTTATCCGGAGGAATTAACTATGGCTACACCTTC
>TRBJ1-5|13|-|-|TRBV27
CASSSRGNQPQHF
TGTGCCAGCAGTTCCAGGGGTAATCAGCCCCAGCATTTT
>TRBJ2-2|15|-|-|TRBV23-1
CASANRPRGVGELFF
TGCGCCAGTGCGAATCGGCCCCGCGGAGTCGGGGAGCTGTTTTTT
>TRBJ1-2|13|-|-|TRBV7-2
CASSLGVDGRHTF
TGTGCCAGCAGCTTGGGGGTCGACGGACGACACACCTTC
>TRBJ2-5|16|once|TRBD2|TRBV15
CATSREGSGSLETQYF
TGTGCCACCAGCAGAGAGGGTAGCGGGAGTTTAGAGACCCAGTACTTC
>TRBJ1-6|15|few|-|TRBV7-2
CASSPARQKVSPLHF
TGTGCCAGCAGCCCAGCCCGACAGAAGGTTTCACCCCTCCACTTT
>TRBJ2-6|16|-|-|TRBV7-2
CASSLGGFSGANVLTF
TGTGCCAGCAGCTTAGGAGGGTTCTCTGGGGCCAACGTCCTGACTTTC
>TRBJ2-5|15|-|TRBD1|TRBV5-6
CASSLGGRGRETQYF
TGTGCCAGCAGCTTGGGTGGCAGGGGGAGAGAGACCCAGTACTTC